This TCR beta chain was sequenced during a study of T-cell memory formation after mild COVID-19. This clonotype has only a few counts. TCRdb used MiXCR to reprocess the 5' RACE reads, holding one entry per CDR3 protein. The sample lists hundreds of thousands of distinct CDR3 sequences, roughly a quarter occurring once. Trimming cost V 0 bases and J 2 bases; bases outside gene matches: 6. Per germline, CDR1 MNHEY and CDR2 SMNVEV (reference sequence). CDR3 length equals 17 residues. The V gene is TRBV27, the J gene TRBJ2-7; 11 nucleotides match TRBD1. This receptor was identified in an adult woman who had mild COVID-19 (a few samples of this study predate the infection). Cell type and time point are not known. Material: PBMCs or a T cell subset sorted from them (not recorded which). The CDR3 sequence: CASSLSGPGQGAYEQYF. The CDR3 bases are TGTGCCAGCAGTTTATCTGGCCCGGGACAGGGGGCCTACGAGCAGTACTTC.